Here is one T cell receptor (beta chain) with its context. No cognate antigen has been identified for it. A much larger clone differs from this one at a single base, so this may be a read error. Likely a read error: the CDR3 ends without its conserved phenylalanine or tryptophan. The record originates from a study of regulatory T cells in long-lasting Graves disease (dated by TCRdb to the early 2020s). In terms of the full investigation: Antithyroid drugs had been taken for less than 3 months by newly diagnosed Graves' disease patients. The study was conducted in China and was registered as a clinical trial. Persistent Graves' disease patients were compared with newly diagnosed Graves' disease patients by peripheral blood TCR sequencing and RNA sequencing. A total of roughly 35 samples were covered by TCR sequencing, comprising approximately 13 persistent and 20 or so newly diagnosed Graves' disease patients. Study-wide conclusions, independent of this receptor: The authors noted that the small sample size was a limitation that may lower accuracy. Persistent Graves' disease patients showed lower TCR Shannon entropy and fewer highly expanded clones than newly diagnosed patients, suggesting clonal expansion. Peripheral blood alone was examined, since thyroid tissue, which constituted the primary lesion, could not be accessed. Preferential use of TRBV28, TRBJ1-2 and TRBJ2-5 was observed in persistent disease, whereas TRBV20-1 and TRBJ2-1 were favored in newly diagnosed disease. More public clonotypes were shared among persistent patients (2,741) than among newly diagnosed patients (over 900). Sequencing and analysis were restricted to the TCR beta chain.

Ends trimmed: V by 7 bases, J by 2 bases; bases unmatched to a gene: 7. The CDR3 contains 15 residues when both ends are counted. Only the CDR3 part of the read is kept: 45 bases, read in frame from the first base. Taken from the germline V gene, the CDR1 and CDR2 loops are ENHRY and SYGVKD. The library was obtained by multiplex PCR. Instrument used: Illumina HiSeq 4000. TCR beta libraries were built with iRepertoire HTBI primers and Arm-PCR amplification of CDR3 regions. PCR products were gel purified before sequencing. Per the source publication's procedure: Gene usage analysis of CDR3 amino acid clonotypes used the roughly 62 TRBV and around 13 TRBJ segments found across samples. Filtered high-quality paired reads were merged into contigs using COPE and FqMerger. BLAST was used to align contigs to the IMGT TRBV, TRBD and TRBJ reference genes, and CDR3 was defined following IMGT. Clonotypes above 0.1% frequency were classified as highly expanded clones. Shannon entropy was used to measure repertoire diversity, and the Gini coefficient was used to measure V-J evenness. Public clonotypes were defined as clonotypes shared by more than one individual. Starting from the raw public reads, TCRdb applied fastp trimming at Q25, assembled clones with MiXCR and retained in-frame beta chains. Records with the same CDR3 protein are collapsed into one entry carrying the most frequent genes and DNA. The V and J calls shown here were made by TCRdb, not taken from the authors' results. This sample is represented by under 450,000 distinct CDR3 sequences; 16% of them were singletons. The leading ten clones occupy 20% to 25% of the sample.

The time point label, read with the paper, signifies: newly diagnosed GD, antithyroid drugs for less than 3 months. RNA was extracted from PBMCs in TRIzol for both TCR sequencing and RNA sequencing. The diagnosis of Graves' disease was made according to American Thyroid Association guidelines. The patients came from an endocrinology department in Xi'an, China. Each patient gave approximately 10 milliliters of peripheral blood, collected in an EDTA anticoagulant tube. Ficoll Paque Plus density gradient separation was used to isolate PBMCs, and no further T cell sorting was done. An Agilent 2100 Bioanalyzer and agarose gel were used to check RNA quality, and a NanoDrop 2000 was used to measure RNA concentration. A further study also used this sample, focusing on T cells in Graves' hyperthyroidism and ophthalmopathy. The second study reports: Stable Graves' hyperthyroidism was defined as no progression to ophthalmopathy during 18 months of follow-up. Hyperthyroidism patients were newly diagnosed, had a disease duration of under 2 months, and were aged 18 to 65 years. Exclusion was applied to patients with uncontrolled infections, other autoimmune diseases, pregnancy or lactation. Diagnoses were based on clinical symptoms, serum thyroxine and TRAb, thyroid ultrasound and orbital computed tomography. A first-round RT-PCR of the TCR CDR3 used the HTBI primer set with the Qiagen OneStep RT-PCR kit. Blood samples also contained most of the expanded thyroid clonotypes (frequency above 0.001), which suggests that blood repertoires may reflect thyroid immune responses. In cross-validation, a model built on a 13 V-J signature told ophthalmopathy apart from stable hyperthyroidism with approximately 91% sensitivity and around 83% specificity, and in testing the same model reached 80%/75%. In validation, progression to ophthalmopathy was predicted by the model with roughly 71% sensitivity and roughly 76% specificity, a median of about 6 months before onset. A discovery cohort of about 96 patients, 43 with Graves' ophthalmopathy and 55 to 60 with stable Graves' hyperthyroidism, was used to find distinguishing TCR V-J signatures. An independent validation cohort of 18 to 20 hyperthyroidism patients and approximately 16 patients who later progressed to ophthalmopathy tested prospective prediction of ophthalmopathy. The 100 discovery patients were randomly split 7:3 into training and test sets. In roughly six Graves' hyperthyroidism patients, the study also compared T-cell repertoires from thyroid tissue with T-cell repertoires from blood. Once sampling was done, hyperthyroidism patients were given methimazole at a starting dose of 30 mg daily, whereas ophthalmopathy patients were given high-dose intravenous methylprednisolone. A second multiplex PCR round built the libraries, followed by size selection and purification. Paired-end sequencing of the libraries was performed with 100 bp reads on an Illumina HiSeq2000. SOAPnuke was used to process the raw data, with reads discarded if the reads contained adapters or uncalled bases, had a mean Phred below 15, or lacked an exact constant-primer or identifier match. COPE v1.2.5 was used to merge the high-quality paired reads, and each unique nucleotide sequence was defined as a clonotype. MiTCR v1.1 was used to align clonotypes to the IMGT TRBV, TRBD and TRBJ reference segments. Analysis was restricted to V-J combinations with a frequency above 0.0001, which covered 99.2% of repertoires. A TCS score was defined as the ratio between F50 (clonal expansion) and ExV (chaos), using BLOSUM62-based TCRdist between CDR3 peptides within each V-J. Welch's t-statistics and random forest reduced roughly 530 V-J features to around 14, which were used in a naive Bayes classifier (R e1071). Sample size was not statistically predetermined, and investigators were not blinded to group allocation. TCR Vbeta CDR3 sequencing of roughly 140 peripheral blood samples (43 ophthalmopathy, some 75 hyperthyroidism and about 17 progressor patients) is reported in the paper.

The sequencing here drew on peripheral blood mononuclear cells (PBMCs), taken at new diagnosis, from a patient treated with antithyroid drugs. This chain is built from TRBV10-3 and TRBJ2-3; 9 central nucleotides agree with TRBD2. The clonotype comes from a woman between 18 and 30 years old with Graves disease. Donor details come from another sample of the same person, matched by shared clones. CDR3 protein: CAIKASGDPTDTQYS. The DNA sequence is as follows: TGTGCCATCAAGGCTAGCGGGGACCCCACAGATACGCAGTATTCT.